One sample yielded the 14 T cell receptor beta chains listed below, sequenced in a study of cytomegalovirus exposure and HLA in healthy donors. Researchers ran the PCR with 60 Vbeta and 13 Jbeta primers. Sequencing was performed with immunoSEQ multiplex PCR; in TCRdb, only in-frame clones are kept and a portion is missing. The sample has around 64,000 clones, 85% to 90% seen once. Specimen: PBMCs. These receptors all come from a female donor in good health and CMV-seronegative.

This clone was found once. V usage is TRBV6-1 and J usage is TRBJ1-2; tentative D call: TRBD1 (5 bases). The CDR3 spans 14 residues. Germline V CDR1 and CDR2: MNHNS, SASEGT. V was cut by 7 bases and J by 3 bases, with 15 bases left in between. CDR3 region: CASTFNGGDYGYTF. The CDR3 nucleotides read TGTGCCAGCACTTTTAACGGGGGAGACTATGGCTACACCTTC.

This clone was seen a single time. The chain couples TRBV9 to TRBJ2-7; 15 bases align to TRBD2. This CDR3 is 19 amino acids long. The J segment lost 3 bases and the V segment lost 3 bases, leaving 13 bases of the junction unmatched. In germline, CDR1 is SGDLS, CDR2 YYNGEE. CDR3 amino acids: CASSAEPGLAGGFLYEQYF. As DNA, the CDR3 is TGTGCCAGCAGCGCGGAACCGGGACTAGCGGGAGGTTTTCTCTACGAGCAGTACTTC.

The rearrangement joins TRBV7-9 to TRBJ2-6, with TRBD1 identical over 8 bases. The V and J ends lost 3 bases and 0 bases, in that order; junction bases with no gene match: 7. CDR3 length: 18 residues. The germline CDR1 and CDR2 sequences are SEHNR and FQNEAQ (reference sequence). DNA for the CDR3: TGTGCCAGCAGCTTCGGCTCAGGGGGCGGCTCTGGGGCCAACGTCCTGACTTTC. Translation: CASSFGSGGGSGANVLTF.

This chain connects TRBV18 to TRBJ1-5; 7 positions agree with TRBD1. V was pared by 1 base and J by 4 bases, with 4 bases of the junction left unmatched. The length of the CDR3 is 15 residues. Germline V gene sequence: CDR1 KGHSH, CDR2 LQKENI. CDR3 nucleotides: TGTGCCAGCTCACCACAGACAGGGTGGAATCAGCCCCAGCATTTT. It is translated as CASSPQTGWNQPQHF.

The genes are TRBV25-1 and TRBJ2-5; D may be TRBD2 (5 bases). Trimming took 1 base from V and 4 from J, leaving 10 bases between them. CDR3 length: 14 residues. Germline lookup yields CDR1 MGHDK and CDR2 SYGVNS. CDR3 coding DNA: TGTGCCAGCAGTGAATCGGGCGGGTTAGAGACCCAGTACTTC. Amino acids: CASSESGGLETQYF. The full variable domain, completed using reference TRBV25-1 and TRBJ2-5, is EADIYQTPRYLVIGTGKKITLECSQTMGHDKMYWYQQDPGMELHLIHYSYGVNSTEKGDLSSESTVSRIRTEHFPLTLESARPSHTSQYLCASSESGGLETQYFGPGTRLLVL.

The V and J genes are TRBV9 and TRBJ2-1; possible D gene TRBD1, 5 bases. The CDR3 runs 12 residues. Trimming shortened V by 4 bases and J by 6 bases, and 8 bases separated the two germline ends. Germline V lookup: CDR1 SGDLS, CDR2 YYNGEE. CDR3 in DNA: TGTGCCAGCAGCCTTCAGGGCAATGAGCAGTTCTTC. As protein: CASSLQGNEQFF.

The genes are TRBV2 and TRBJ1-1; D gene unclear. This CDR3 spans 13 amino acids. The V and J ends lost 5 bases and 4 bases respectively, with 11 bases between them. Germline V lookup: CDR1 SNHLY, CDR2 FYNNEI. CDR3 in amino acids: CASSPRPGTEAFF. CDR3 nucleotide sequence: TGTGCCAGCAGTCCACGGCCGGGCACTGAAGCTTTCTTT.

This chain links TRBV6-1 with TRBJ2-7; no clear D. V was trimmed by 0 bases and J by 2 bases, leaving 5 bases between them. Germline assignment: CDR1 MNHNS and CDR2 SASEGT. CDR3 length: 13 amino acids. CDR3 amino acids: CASSEATTYEQYF. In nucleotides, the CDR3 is TGTGCCAGCAGTGAAGCCACTACCTACGAGCAGTACTTC.

DNA for the CDR3: TGTGCCACCAGCAGAGCACGAGGTACTAATGAAAAACTGTTTTTT. This sequence encodes CATSRARGTNEKLFF. The genes are TRBV15 and TRBJ1-4; unclear D gene. Germline V gene sequence: CDR1 LNHNV, CDR2 YYDKDF (reference sequence). V was pared by 1 base and J by 2 bases, with 8 bases between. This CDR3 is 15 amino acids long.

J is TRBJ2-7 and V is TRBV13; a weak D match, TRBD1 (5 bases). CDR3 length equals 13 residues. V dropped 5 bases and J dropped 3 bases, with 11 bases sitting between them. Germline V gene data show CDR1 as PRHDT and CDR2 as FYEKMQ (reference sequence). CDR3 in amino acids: CASSPEDSYEQYF. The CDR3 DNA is TGTGCCAGCAGCCCAGAAGACAGCTACGAGCAGTACTTC.

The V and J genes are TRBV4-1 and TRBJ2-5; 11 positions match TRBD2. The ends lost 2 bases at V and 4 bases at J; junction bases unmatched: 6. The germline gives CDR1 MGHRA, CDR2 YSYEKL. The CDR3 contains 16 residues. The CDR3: CASSQPPGTSGETQYF. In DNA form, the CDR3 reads TGCGCCAGCAGCCAACCTCCCGGGACTAGCGGAGAGACCCAGTACTTC.

In nucleotides, the CDR3 is TGTGCCAGCAGTTACAGGGGGACTAGCGGGAGCGATGAGCAGTTCTTC. Its translation: CASSYRGTSGSDEQFF. The chain has TRBV6-6 and TRBJ2-1, with 14 bases aligning to TRBD2. CDR1 is MNHNY, CDR2 SVGAGI, per germline (reference sequence). This CDR3 region has 16 residues. The ends lost 2 bases at V and 8 bases at J; junction bases unmatched: 5.

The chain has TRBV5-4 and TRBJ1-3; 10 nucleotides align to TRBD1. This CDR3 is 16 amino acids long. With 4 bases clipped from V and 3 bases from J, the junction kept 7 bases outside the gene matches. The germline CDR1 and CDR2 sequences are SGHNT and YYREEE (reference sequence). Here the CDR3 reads CASSQRQGAGGNTIYF. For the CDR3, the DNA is TGTGCCAGCAGCCAGAGACAGGGGGCCGGTGGAAACACCATATATTTT.

The DNA of the CDR3 is TGCGCCAGCAGCTTGGGTGCCGAGGGAACCGGGGAGCTGTTTTTT. Amino acids: CASSLGAEGTGELFF. This chain joins TRBV5-1 and TRBJ2-2; weak D call: TRBD2 (5 bases). CDR3 size: 15 residues. V gave up 0 bases and J gave up 5 bases, with 11 bases separating them. The germline V gene has CDR1 SGHRS and CDR2 YFSETQ.